The 22 T cell receptor beta chains below were found in one sample sequenced in a study of vaccination and CD4 T cells after COVID-19 (dated by TCRdb to between 2021 and 2024). Library creation used PCR. The sample was run on an Illumina iSeq 100. At the Johns Hopkins FTIC core, DNA from the cultured CD4+ T cells underwent TCR sequencing with the Oncomine TCR Beta short-read assay. TCRdb cleaned the public reads at Q25 with fastp, built clones with MiXCR and kept in-frame beta chains. Merged by CDR3 protein, the rows form single entries marked with the most common genes and DNA. Counted in this sample were over 10,000 distinct CDR3 sequences; around 61% of them appeared once. Of the sample, over 15% is held by the ten largest clones. Their antigens remain unidentified. In the paper's terms, the treatment or condition label means: 10-day PBMC culture with coronavirus spike peptide pools or control peptides (ViraFEST assay).

Sequenced input: CD4+ T cells from blood, cultured in vitro. These receptors were taken from a human donor who had recovered from COVID-19.

The rearrangement joins TRBV18 to TRBJ2-5; D is possibly TRBD1 or TRBD2 (5 bases each). The CDR3 covers 14 residues. Germline V gene sequence: CDR1 KGHSH, CDR2 LQKENI. V lost 1 base, J lost 1 base, and 7 bases lay in between. CDR3 bases: TGTGCCAGCTCACCACTAGGGACCCAAGAGACCCAGTACTTC. It specifies CASSPLGTQETQYF. The full variable domain, completed using reference TRBV18 and TRBJ2-5, is NAGVMQNPRHLVRRRGQEARLRCSPMKGHSHVYWYRQLPEEGLKFMVYLQKENIIDESGMPKERFSAEFPKEGPSILRIQQVVRGDSAAYFCASSPLGTQETQYFGPGTRLLVL.

The chain couples TRBV2 to TRBJ1-5; D call uncertain. Germline CDR1 and CDR2: SNHLY and FYNNEI. This CDR3 has 15 amino acids. The germline V and J ends were trimmed by 0 bases and 7 bases, with 13 bases remaining between them. The CDR3 coding sequence is TGTGCCAGCAGTGAAGCCCCGGGCCTCCAACAGCCCCAGCATTTT. Translated, it gives CASSEAPGLQQPQHF.

The DNA for the CDR3 is TGTGCCAGCAGCGAGACAGGCTATAATTCACCCCTCCACTTT. As protein: CASSETGYNSPLHF. The chain is built from TRBV12-3 or TRBV12-4 and TRBJ1-6, with D tentatively TRBD1 (6 bases). The CDR3 is 14 amino acids. V dropped 6 bases and J dropped 3 bases, with 9 bases sitting between them.

The chain carries TRBV10-3 and TRBJ1-2; D gene ambiguous. V lost 0 bases and J 5 bases, leaving 7 bases between the germline ends. The CDR3 runs 13 residues. From germline, CDR1 is ENHRY and CDR2 SYGVKD. For the CDR3, the DNA is TGTGCCATCAGTGAGTCGTTGGATTATGGCTACACCTTC. Translated: CAISESLDYGYTF.

This rearrangement joins TRBV20-1 to TRBJ2-1, with 7 bases identical to TRBD2. CDR3 length: 15 residues. Germline V lookup: CDR1 DFQATT, CDR2 SNEGSKA (reference sequence). Trimming cost V 2 bases and J 0 bases; bases outside gene matches: 4. As DNA, the CDR3 is TGCAGTGCTAGAATTAGCGGGTCCTCCTACAATGAGCAGTTCTTC. Translating it yields CSARISGSSYNEQFF.

The V gene is TRBV6-2 or TRBV6-3, the J gene TRBJ2-1; D may be TRBD2 (5 bases). The germline V and J ends were trimmed by 2 bases and 2 bases, with 10 bases remaining between them. Germline V lookup: CDR1 MNHEY, CDR2 SVGEGT. This CDR3 is built from 15 residues. The CDR3 reads CASSYPWETYNEQFF. The CDR3, as DNA: TGTGCCAGCAGTTACCCGTGGGAGACCTACAATGAGCAGTTCTTC.

This clonotype was recorded a few times. CDR3 sequence (DNA): TGTGCCAGCAGTTTAATGGGTCAAGGAGGCTACACCTTC. It encodes CASSLMGQGGYTF. The chain is built from TRBV27 and TRBJ1-2; D ambiguous. The CDR3 extends over 13 amino acids. In germline, CDR1 is MNHEY, CDR2 SMNVEV (reference sequence). V lost 2 bases to trimming and J lost 8 bases, with 12 bases between them.

In this sample, this clonotype turned up once. CDR3 in DNA: TGTGCCAGCGGTCAGGCGGGGGGTTTCAATGAGCAGTTCTTC. This encodes CASGQAGGFNEQFF. The chain links TRBV7-3 to TRBJ2-1; TRBD2 aligns across 8 bases. The germline gives CDR1 SGHTA, CDR2 FQGTGA. Trimming cost V 8 bases and J 6 bases; bases outside gene matches: 9. The CDR3 contains 14 residues.

Here the CDR3 reads CASSSTLEGAGETQYF. Written as DNA, the CDR3 is TGTGCCAGCAGCTCGACACTAGAGGGTGCGGGAGAGACCCAGTACTTC. The V gene is TRBV11-2, the J gene TRBJ2-5; D is perhaps TRBD2 (5 bases). Trimming left V 4 bases short and J 4 bases short, with 19 bases between. The CDR3 has 16 amino acids. Germline loops: CDR1 SGHAT, CDR2 FQNNGV.

CDR3 nucleotide sequence: TGTGCCAGCAGGGACAGGGAGGGTCAGCCCCAGCATTTT. Its protein is CASRDREGQPQHF. The chain uses TRBV2 and TRBJ1-5; 8 positions agree with TRBD1. With 6 bases clipped from V and 6 bases from J, the junction kept 4 bases outside the gene matches. From germline, CDR1 is SNHLY and CDR2 FYNNEI. This CDR3 comprises 13 residues. The entire variable domain, with the rest obtained from reference TRBV2 and TRBJ1-5, is as follows: EPEVTQTPSHQVTQMGQEVILRCVPISNHLYFYWYRQILGQKVEFLVSFYNNEISEKSEIFDDQFSVERPDGSNFTLKIRSTKLEDSAMYFCASRDREGQPQHFGDGTRLSIL.

The chain has TRBV5-4 and TRBJ2-3; no clear D. Germline V gene data show CDR1 as SGHNT and CDR2 as YYREEE (reference sequence). The CDR3 extends over 15 amino acids. Trimming pared 0 bases from V and 6 bases from J, leaving 14 bases between. The CDR3 sequence is CASSLARSLGDTQYF. CDR3 DNA: TGTGCCAGCAGCTTGGCGCGGTCCCTCGGGGATACGCAGTATTTT.

This sequence joins TRBV5-1 and TRBJ2-2; D call uncertain. Germline assignment: CDR1 SGHRS and CDR2 YFSETQ. The germline V and J ends were trimmed by 0 bases and 0 bases, with 9 bases remaining between them. This CDR3 has 16 amino acids. CDR3 residues: CASSLALRSNTGELFF. The CDR3 DNA is TGCGCCAGCAGCTTGGCATTGCGTTCGAACACCGGGGAGCTGTTTTTT.

V usage is TRBV20-1 and J usage is TRBJ1-6; 8 bases align to TRBD1. Germline V gene data show CDR1 as DFQATT and CDR2 as SNEGSKA (reference sequence). The CDR3 consists of 14 residues. After removal of 0 bases from V and 12 bases from J, the junction contained 7 bases not matched to a gene. The CDR3 DNA follows: TGCAGTGCTAGAGAAGACAGGGGTGGGGAACCCCTCCACTTT. This codes for CSAREDRGGEPLHF.

V is TRBV9 and J is TRBJ2-1, with 7 bases lining up with TRBD1. V was pared by 4 bases and J by 4 bases, with 8 bases of the junction left unmatched. Germline CDR1 reads SGDLS; CDR2 reads YYNGEE. The CDR3 has 15 amino acids. CDR3 protein: CASSRDGTAYNEQFF. The DNA for the CDR3 is TGTGCCAGCAGCAGAGACGGGACAGCGTACAATGAGCAGTTCTTC.

This chain connects TRBV19 to TRBJ1-5; the D gene is possibly TRBD1 (5 bases). Trimming took 1 base from V and 6 from J, leaving 7 bases between them. CDR1 and CDR2 from the germline V gene are LNHDA and SQIVND (reference sequence). CDR3 length: 13 amino acids. The CDR3 bases are TGTGCCAGTAGTATAGCCGGGACTCAGCCCCAGCATTTT. Its protein product is CASSIAGTQPQHF. Drawing the rest from reference TRBV19 and TRBJ1-5, the complete variable domain is DGGITQSPKYLFRKEGQNVTLSCEQNLNHDAMYWYRQDPGQGLRLIYYSQIVNDFQKGDIAEGYSVSREKKESFPLTVTSAQKNPTAFYLCASSIAGTQPQHFGDGTRLSIL.

This clonotype was observed a handful of times. Compared with germline, one end of the junction differs, possibly owing to a read error. V gene TRBV7-7 combines with J gene TRBJ2-5, with 8 nucleotides matching TRBD1. This CDR3 has 13 amino acids. Germline CDR1 SSHAT, CDR2 FNYEAQ (reference sequence). The chain's CDR3 is CASSRDRGETQYF. The CDR3, as DNA: TGTGCTAGCAGCCGAGACAGGGGTGAGACCCAGTACTTC.

The chain links TRBV20-1 to TRBJ2-2, with 9 bases matching TRBD2. The V gene's germline CDR1 is DFQATT and CDR2 SNEGSKA (reference sequence). The CDR3 extends over 15 amino acids. V shed 3 bases and J 5 bases; nucleotides not matched to a gene: 7. CDR3 loop: CSASIAGEGTGELFF. CDR3 DNA sequence: TGCAGTGCTAGTATAGCGGGAGAGGGGACCGGGGAGCTGTTTTTT.

This clonotype has only a few counts. The J gene is TRBJ1-1, the V gene TRBV27; D gene uncertain. The CDR3 spans 14 residues. Germline loops: CDR1 MNHEY, CDR2 SMNVEV (reference sequence). V lost 4 bases and J 0 bases, leaving 9 bases between the germline ends. CDR3 in amino acids: CASSSRTLNTEAFF. The CDR3 DNA reads TGTGCCAGCAGTTCCCGGACCCTGAACACTGAAGCTTTCTTT.

This rearrangement joins TRBV3-1 to TRBJ1-2; 8 bases map to TRBD1. In germline, CDR1 is LGHDT, CDR2 YNNKEL (reference sequence). Unmatched junction bases numbered 4, after V lost 5 bases and J lost 5 bases. The CDR3 length is 13 residues. This CDR3 reads CASSGTGGYGYTF. For the CDR3, the DNA is TGTGCCAGCAGCGGGACAGGCGGGTATGGCTACACCTTC. Supplemented by reference TRBV3-1 and TRBJ1-2, the full variable domain reads DTAVSQTPKYLVTQMGNDKSIKCEQNLGHDTMYWYKQDSKKFLKIMFSYNNKELIINETVPNRFSPKSPDKAHLNLHINSLELGDSAVYFCASSGTGGYGYTFGSGTRLTVV.

The chain is built from TRBV7-2 and TRBJ1-1; TRBD1 is a possible D gene (5 bases). Germline V gene data show CDR1 as SGHTA and CDR2 as FQGNSA. Trimming cost V 0 bases and J 5 bases, with 13 bases left between them. This CDR3 has 15 residues. The CDR3 sequence: CASSLAEGWETEAFF. The CDR3 DNA reads TGTGCCAGCAGCTTAGCGGAGGGGTGGGAAACTGAAGCTTTCTTT.

The chain links TRBV29-1 to TRBJ1-2; D unclear. The V and J ends lost 3 bases and 4 bases respectively, with 6 bases between them. CDR1 SQVTM and CDR2 ANQGSEA come from the germline V gene. CDR3 length: 11 amino acids. The CDR3 spells CSVDSSYGYTF. In DNA, the CDR3 is TGCAGCGTTGACTCTAGCTATGGCTACACCTTC.

The V and J genes are TRBV28 and TRBJ2-7; perhaps TRBD1 as D (6 bases). This CDR3 comprises 14 residues. V gave up 5 bases and J gave up 2 bases, with 13 bases separating them. Germline V gene sequence: CDR1 MDHEN, CDR2 SYDVKM. The CDR3 is CASSPGQFTYEQYF. As DNA, the CDR3 is TGTGCCAGCAGTCCTGGACAGTTTACCTACGAGCAGTACTTC.